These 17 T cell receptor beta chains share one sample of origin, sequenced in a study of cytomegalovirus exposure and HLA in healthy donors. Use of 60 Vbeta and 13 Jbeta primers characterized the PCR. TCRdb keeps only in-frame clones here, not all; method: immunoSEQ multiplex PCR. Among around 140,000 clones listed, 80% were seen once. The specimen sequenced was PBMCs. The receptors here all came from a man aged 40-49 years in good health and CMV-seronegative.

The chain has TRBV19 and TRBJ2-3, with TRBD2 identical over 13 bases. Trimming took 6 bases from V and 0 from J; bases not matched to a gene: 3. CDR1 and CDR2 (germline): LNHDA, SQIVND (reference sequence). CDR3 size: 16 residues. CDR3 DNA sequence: TGTGCCAGTAGCGGACTAGCGGGGGACAGCACAGATACGCAGTATTTT. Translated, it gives CASSGLAGDSTDTQYF.

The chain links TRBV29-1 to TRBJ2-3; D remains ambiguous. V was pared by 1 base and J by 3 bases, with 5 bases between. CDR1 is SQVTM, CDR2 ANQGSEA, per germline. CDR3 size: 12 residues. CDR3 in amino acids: CSVEGRTDTQYF. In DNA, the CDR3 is TGCAGCGTTGAAGGGAGAACAGATACGCAGTATTTT.

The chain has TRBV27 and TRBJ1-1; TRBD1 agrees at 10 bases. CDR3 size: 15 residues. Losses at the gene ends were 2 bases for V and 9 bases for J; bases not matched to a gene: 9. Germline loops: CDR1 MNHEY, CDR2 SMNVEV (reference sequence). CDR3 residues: CASSLVPGQGRKAFF. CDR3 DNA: TGTGCCAGCAGTTTAGTCCCGGGACAGGGGAGAAAAGCTTTCTTT.

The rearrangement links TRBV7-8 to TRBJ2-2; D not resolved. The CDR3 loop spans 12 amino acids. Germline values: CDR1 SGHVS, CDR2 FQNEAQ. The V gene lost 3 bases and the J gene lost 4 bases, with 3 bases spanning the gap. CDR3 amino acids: CASSFRTGELFF. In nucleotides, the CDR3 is TGTGCCAGCAGCTTCCGCACCGGGGAGCTGTTTTTT. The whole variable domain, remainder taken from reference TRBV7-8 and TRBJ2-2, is GAGVSQSPRYKVAKRGQDVALRCDPISGHVSLFWYQQALGQGPEFLTYFQNEAQLDKSGLPSDRFFAERPEGSVSTLKIQRTQQEDSAVYLCASSFRTGELFFGEGSRLTVL.

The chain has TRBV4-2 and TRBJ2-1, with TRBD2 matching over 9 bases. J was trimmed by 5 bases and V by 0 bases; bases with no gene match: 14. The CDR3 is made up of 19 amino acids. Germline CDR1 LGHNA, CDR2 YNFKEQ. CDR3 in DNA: TGTGCCAGCAGCCAAGATTTATTGGCGGGGGGGCGCACCGACAATGAGCAGTTCTTC. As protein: CASSQDLLAGGRTDNEQFF.

CDR3: CASSGLPDSTTEAFF. The CDR3 DNA is TGTGCCAGCAGTGGTCTCCCGGACAGCACTACTGAAGCTTTCTTT. The chain is built from TRBV25-1 and TRBJ1-1; a weak D match, TRBD1 (6 bases). The V end was cut by 4 bases, the J end by 5 bases, with 17 bases between. Germline-derived CDR1 and CDR2 are MGHDK and SYGVNS. The CDR3 extends over 15 amino acids.

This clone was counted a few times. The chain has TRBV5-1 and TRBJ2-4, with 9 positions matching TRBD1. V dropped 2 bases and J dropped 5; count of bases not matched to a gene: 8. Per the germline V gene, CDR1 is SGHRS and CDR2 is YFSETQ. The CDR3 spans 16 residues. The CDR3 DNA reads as TGCGCCAGCAGCTTAGACGGGACAGGGTTCCAAAACATTCAGTACTTC. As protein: CASSLDGTGFQNIQYF. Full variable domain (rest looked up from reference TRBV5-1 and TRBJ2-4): KAGVTQTPRYLIKTRGQQVTLSCSPISGHRSVSWYQQTPGQGLQFLFEYFSETQRNKGNFPGRFSGRQFSNSRSEMNVSTLELGDSALYLCASSLDGTGFQNIQYFGAGTRLSVL.

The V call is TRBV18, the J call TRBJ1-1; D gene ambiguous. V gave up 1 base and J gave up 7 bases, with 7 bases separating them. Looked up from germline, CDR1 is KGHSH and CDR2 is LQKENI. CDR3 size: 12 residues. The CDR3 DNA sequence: TGTGCCAGCTCACCACTTTTCGGTGAAGCTTTCTTT. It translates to CASSPLFGEAFF.

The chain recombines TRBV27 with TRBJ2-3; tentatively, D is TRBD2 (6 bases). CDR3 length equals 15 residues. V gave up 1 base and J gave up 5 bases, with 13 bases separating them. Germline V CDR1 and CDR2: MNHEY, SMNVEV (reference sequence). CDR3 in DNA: TGTGCCAGCAGTTTATACCGGGGGATGGAAGATACGCAGTATTTT. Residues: CASSLYRGMEDTQYF.

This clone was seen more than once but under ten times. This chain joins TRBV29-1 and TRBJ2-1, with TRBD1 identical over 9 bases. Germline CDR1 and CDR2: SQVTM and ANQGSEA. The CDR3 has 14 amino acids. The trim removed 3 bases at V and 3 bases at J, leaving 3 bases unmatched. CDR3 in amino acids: CSVDKGQGYNEQFF. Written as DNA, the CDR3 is TGCAGCGTTGACAAGGGACAGGGCTACAATGAGCAGTTCTTC.

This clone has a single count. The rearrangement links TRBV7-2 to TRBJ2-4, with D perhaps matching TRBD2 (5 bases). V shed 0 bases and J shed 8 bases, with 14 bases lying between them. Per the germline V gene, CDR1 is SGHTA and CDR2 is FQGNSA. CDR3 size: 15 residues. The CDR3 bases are TGTGCCAGCAGCTTAGCGAAGAGAGGGTCTGACATTCAGTACTTC. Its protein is CASSLAKRGSDIQYF.

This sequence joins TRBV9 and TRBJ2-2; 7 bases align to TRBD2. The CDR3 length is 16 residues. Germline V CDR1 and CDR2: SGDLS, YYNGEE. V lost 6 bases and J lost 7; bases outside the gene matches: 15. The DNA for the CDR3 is TGTGCCAGCACCACCTTACCCAAAGGCGGGGGCGGGGAGCTGTTTTTT. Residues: CASTTLPKGGGGELFF.

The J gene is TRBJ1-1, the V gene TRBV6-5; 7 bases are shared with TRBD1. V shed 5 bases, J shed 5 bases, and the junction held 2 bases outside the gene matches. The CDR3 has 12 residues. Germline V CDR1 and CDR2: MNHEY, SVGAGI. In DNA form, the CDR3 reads TGTGCCAGCAGTCTCAGGGGGACTGAAGCTTTCTTT. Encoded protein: CASSLRGTEAFF.

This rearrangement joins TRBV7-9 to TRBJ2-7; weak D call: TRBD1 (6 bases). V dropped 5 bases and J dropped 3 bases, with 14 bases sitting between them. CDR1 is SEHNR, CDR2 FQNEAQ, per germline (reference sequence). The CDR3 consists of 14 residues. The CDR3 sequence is CASSHGTSFYEQYF. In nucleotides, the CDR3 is TGTGCCAGCAGCCACGGGACAAGTTTCTACGAGCAGTACTTC.

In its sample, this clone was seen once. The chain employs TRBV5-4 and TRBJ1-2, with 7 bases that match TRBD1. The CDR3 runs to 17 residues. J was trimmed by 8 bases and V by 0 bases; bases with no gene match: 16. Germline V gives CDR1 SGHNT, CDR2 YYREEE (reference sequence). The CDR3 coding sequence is TGTGCCAGCAGCTTGGGAGGATGGGACAGTAGAGCTATGGGCTACACCTTC. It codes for CASSLGGWDSRAMGYTF.

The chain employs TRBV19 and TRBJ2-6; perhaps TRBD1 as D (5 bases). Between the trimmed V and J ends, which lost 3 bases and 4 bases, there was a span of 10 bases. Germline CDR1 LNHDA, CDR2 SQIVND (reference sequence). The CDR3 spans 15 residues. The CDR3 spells CASSIRVAGANVLTF. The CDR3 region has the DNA TGTGCCAGTAGTATCAGGGTTGCCGGGGCCAACGTCCTGACTTTC.

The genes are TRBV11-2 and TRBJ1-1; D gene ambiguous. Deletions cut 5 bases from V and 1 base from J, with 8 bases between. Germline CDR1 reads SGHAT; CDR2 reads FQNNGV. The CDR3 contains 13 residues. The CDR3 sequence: CASSPTTNTEAFF. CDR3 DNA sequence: TGTGCCAGCAGCCCTACCACGAACACTGAAGCTTTCTTT. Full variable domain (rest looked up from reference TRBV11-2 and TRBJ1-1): EAGVAQSPRYKIIEKRQSVAFWCNPISGHATLYWYQQILGQGPKLLIQFQNNGVVDDSQLPKDRFSAERLKGVDSTLKIQPAKLEDSAVYLCASSPTTNTEAFFGQGTRLTVV.